The subject of this entry is one T cell receptor (beta chain). Its antigen remains unidentified. Trimming cost V 6 bases and J 1 base; bases outside gene matches: 5. The CDR3 runs to 14 residues. CDR1 ENHRY and CDR2 SYGVKD come from the germline V gene. Produced via immunoSEQ multiplex PCR; TCRdb's table is partial and in-frame only. The sample has about 130,000 clones; almost 85% are singletons. This record belongs to a study of cytomegalovirus exposure and HLA in healthy donors. Study-wide context: The same platform as the approximately 700 first-cohort repertoires was used for the 130 or so validation repertoires, a later analysis reported.

Points from the study as a whole: Some public TCRs appeared in many individuals, while most sequences were rare. Some TCR beta chains (roughly 160 of them) were listed as cytomegalovirus-associated.

The material sequenced was PBMCs. The chain is built from TRBV10-3 and TRBJ2-7, with TRBD1 matching 8 bases. The sequence was obtained from a man aged 25 to 45 in good health and CMV-seropositive. In DNA, the CDR3 is TGTGCCATCAGGGCAACAGGGGGGTCCTACGAGCAGTACTTC. It translates to CAIRATGGSYEQYF.